This TCR beta chain was sequenced during a study of cytotoxic CD8 clonotypes in ibrutinib-treated CLL. Study context: Each sample contained, on average, roughly 260,000 productive templates and 94,000 or so productive rearrangements.

Profiled with immunoSEQ multiplex PCR; TCRdb holds only in-frame clones, not every one. The sample includes 150,000 or so clones, approximately 80% of them seen just once. The CDR3 covers 15 residues. Unmatched junction bases numbered 6, after V lost 2 bases and J lost 8 bases. Looked up from germline, CDR1 is MGHDK and CDR2 is SYGVNS. This clonotype was sampled from a human donor with chronic lymphocytic leukemia. V gene TRBV25-1 combines with J gene TRBJ1-4; 9 positions agree with TRBD1. Sequenced here: PBMCs, sampled after 12 months of ibrutinib treatment. The CDR3 sequence: CASSEGGTGYEKLFF. The CDR3 DNA reads as TGTGCCAGCAGTGAAGGGGGGACAGGGTACGAAAAACTGTTTTTT.